These T cell receptor beta chains were read from a single sample in a study of cytomegalovirus exposure and HLA in healthy donors. Here immunoSEQ multiplex PCR was the method, and the copy in TCRdb shows in-frame clones only, minus some. In the table there are under 200,000 clones, about 77% of which are singletons. Sequenced sample: PBMCs. The receptors were gathered from a woman aged 40-49 years in good health and CMV-seropositive. The conserved cysteine and the conserved F or W are not part of the CDR3 here.

ASSSPGGSVTGELF | TRBJ2-2 | TRBV6-5
ASSQVAGGTSSYEQY | TRBJ2-7 | TRBV4-3
ASSLATLKDEQF | TRBJ2-1 | TRBV7-2
ASGADWAGTEAF | TRBJ1-1 | TRBV2
ASSLESSGTDTQY | TRBJ2-3 | TRBV7-2
ASSRDSENYGYT | TRBJ1-2 | TRBV19
ASSQGTGGNEQF | TRBJ2-1 | TRBV4-1
ASGLPTSDEQF | TRBJ2-1 | TRBV12-5
ASSTTTGKGYT | TRBJ1-2 | TRBV19
ASSVGSQSYGYT | TRBJ1-2 | TRBV9
AISEGDQGGQY | TRBJ2-7 | TRBV10-3
ASSPVGQGAGNTIY | TRBJ1-3 | TRBV18
ASSLTGNNILYEQY | TRBJ2-7 | TRBV5-1
ASSLGRLAGGPHEQY | TRBJ2-7 | TRBV7-9
ASSGARGTDTQY | TRBJ2-3 | TRBV10-1
ASSSSGTPSSYNSPLH | TRBJ1-6 | TRBV7-9
AISGDFPYEQY | TRBJ2-7 | TRBV10-3
ASSLFAGGTDTQY | TRBJ2-3 | TRBV7-2
ASSLAGGYRYEQY | TRBJ2-7 | TRBV7-9
ASSPQGAPETQY | TRBJ2-5 | TRBV7-2
SAAAGTEAF | TRBJ1-1 | TRBV20-1
ASSPGTGDEKLF | TRBJ1-4 | TRBV18
ASSLAPGGTAGELF | TRBJ2-2 | TRBV7-2
AWSVVGRASYGYT | TRBJ1-2 | TRBV30
AWSVAQSQPQH | TRBJ1-5 | TRBV30
ASSLSGAFNEQF | TRBJ2-1 | TRBV6-1
ASSLTGGTSYEQY | TRBJ2-7 | TRBV5-1
ASSYSNGGRGLYGYT | TRBJ1-2 | TRBV19
ASSGRRQGAGTDTQY | TRBJ2-3 | TRBV9
ASSPYIEGSNSPLH | TRBJ1-6 | TRBV28
ASSSSNGRAREQY | TRBJ2-7 | TRBV6-6
ASSGTGDQPQH | TRBJ1-5 | TRBV7-2
ASSLWSSRGAVETQY | TRBJ2-5 | TRBV7-9
ASSPRVGELF | TRBJ2-2 | TRBV7-9
ATRDRGGSNTGELF | TRBJ2-2 | TRBV19
ATSRTGGHETQY | TRBJ2-5 | TRBV15
ASSQAEYGYT | TRBJ1-2 | TRBV4-2
ASSYLGGGGYGYT | TRBJ1-2 | TRBV28
ASSLTGGNEQF | TRBJ2-1 | TRBV5-4
ASSSPMRGELF | TRBJ2-2 | TRBV6-5
ASSQQLAGKYNEQF | TRBJ2-1 | TRBV4-3
ASSSLAGQETQY | TRBJ2-5 | TRBV5-1
AWSQTTGLDGYT | TRBJ1-2 | TRBV30
ASSPYPGQGYEQY | TRBJ2-7 | TRBV6-5
ASSLFLAGDAYNEQF | TRBJ2-1 | TRBV27
ASSAQLDTQY | TRBJ2-3 | TRBV9
AWSAGSNQPQH | TRBJ1-5 | TRBV30
ASVDLGEPQH | TRBJ1-5 | TRBV12-5
ASSLDPYQETQY | TRBJ2-5 | TRBV11-2
ASSYRPVGNYGYT | TRBJ1-2 | TRBV5-5
AWSSPGGTIY | TRBJ1-3 | TRBV30
ASSGRVETYEQY | TRBJ2-7 | TRBV6-6
ASSLSGGEGWDTQY | TRBJ2-3 | TRBV7-2
AWSTISGVTDTQY | TRBJ2-3 | TRBV30
ASNSRAGVAGELF | TRBJ2-2 | TRBV19
ASSPGTVHNEQF | TRBJ2-1 | TRBV18
ASSLVQGAGFLFVTQY | TRBJ2-5 | TRBV11-2
ASKMGQGIGEQF | TRBJ2-1 | TRBV19
ATSSAGGWDTQY | TRBJ2-3 | TRBV15